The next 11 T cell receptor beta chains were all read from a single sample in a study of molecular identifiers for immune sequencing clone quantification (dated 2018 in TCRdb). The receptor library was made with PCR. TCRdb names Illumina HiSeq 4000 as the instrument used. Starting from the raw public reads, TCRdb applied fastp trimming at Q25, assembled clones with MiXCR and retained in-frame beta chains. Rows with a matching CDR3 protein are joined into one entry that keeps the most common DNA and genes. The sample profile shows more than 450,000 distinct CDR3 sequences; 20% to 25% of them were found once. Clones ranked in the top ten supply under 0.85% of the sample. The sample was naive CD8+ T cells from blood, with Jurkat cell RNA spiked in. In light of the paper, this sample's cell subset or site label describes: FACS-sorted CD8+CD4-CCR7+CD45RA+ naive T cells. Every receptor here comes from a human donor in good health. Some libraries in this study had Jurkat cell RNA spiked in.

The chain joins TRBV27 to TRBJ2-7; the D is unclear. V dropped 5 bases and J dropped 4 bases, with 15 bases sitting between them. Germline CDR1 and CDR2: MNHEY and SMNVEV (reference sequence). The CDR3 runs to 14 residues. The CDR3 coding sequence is TGTGCCAGCAGTCCCGGTTTCGGCCAATACGAGCAGTACTTC. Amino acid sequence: CASSPGFGQYEQYF.

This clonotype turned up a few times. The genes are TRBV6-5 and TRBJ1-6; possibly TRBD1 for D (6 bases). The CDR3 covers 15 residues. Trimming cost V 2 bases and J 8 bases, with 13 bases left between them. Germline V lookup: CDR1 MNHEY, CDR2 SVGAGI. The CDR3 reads CASSYQWTVDSPLHF. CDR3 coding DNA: TGTGCCAGCAGTTACCAATGGACAGTCGATTCACCCCTCCACTTT.

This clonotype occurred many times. The CDR3 reads CSAPVGTASTNEKLFF. Here the CDR3 DNA reads TGCAGTGCTCCAGTGGGGACGGCCTCAACTAATGAAAAACTGTTTTTT. This sequence joins TRBV20-1 and TRBJ1-4; maybe TRBD1 (5 bases). The CDR3 loop spans 16 amino acids. Germline V lookup: CDR1 DFQATT, CDR2 SNEGSKA (reference sequence). V dropped 5 bases and J dropped 0 bases, with 16 bases sitting between them.

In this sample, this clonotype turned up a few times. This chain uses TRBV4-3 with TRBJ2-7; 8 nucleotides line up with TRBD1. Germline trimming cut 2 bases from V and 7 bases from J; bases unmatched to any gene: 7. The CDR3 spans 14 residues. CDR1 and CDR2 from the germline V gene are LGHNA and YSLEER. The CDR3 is CASSQWTGSGEQYF. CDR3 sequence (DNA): TGCGCCAGCAGCCAATGGACAGGGTCGGGAGAGCAGTACTTC.

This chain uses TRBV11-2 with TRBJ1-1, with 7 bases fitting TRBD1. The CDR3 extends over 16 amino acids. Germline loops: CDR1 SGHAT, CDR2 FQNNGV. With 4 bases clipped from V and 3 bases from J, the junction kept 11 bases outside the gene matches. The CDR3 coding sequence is TGTGCCAGCAGCTCACCCGACAGGGATCCTTACACTGAAGCTTTCTTT. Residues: CASSSPDRDPYTEAFF.

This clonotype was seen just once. CDR3 DNA sequence: TGTGCCAGCAGTTCGGGACAGCTAACTAATGAAAAACTGTTTTTT. This encodes CASSSGQLTNEKLFF. The rearrangement uses TRBV6-2 or TRBV6-3 and TRBJ1-4; the match to TRBD1 covers 7 bases. The CDR3 consists of 15 residues. The germline gives CDR1 MNHEY, CDR2 SVGEGT. Trimming took 4 bases from V and 1 from J; bases not matched to a gene: 3.

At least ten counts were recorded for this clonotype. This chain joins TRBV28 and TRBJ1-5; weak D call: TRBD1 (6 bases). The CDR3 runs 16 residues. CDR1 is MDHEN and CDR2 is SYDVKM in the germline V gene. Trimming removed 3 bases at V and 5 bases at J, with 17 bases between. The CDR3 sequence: CASSLSRSGAHQPQHF. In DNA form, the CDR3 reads TGTGCCAGCAGTTTGTCCCGATCGGGGGCCCATCAGCCCCAGCATTTT.

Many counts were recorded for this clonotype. CDR3 sequence: CASSPGRNEQYF. CDR3 DNA: TGTGCCAGCAGTCCCGGGAGAAACGAGCAGTACTTC. J is TRBJ2-7 and V is TRBV28; the D gene is possibly TRBD2 (6 bases). Germline V CDR1 and CDR2: MDHEN, SYDVKM. The CDR3 sequence is 12 residues long. Trimming shortened V by 5 bases and J by 5 bases, and 10 bases separated the two germline ends.

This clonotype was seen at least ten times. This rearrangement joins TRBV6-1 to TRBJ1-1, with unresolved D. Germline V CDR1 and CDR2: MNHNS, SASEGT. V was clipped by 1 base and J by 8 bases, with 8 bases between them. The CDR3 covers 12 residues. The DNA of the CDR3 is TGTGCCAGCAGTGAAGGTGGGCAGGAAGCTTTCTTT. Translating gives CASSEGGQEAFF.

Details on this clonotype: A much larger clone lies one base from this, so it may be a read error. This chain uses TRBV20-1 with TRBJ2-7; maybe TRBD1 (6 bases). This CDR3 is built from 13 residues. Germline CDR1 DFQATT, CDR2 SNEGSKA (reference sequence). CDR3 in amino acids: CGARYWQGNEQYF. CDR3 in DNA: TGCGGTGCTAGATACTGGCAGGGGAACGAGCAGTACTTC.

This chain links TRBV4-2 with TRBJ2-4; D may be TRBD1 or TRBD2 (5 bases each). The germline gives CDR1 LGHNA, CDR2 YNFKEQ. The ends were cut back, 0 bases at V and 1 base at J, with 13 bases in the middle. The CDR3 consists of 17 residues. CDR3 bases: TGTGCCAGCAGCCAAGAAGTCGAGGGGTCGGCCAAAAACATTCAGTACTTC. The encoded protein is CASSQEVEGSAKNIQYF.